Shown below are 25 T cell receptor beta chains from a single sample sequenced in a study of blood T cells in healthy people across ages. Then a second PCR, running about 6 to 11 cycles, was carried out with a sample-barcoded 5' primer and a J-beta primer mix. TCRdb passed the 5' RACE reads through MiXCR, listing each CDR3 protein once. The repertoire holds roughly 800,000 distinct CDR3 sequences, roughly 60% seen once, with roughly 22% in the top ten. Sample: blood. The receptors were gathered from a man aged 30-40 years in good health.

DNA of the CDR3: TGTGCCAGCAGATCGGGGGCCCCGGGCTACACCTTC. It translates to CASRSGAPGYTF. The chain combines TRBV6-6 with TRBJ1-2; the D gene is possibly TRBD1 (6 bases). Germline V lookup: CDR1 MNHNY, CDR2 SVGAGI (reference sequence). V shed 6 bases and J shed 8 bases, with 13 bases lying between them. The CDR3 spans 12 residues.

J is TRBJ2-5 and V is TRBV3-1; 7 bases map to TRBD2. V shed 0 bases, J shed 3 bases, and the junction held 4 bases outside the gene matches. The CDR3 is 15 amino acids. Germline V CDR1 and CDR2: LGHDT, YNNKEL (reference sequence). The CDR3 DNA follows: TGTGCCAGCAGCCAAGATAGGCTAGCGGAAGAGACCCAGTACTTC. Its translation: CASSQDRLAEETQYF.

The CDR3, as DNA: TGTGCCAGCAGCTCCCCCGGGACTAGCGAGAAGGACGAGCAGTACTTC. Translation: CASSSPGTSEKDEQYF. The chain has TRBV7-8 and TRBJ2-7; 10 nucleotides align to TRBD2. Germline-derived CDR1 and CDR2 are SGHVS and FQNEAQ. The CDR3 contains 16 residues. Losses at the gene ends were 4 bases for V and 5 bases for J; bases not matched to a gene: 11. Supplemented by reference TRBV7-8 and TRBJ2-7, the full variable domain reads GAGVSQSPRYKVAKRGQDVALRCDPISGHVSLFWYQQALGQGPEFLTYFQNEAQLDKSGLPSDRFFAERPEGSVSTLKIQRTQQEDSAVYLCASSSPGTSEKDEQYFGPGTRLTVT.

The CDR3 reads CSGYRVREAQYF. In nucleotides, the CDR3 is TGCAGCGGTTACAGGGTGAGGGAGGCCCAGTACTTC. The chain couples TRBV29-1 to TRBJ2-5; D may match TRBD1 or TRBD2 (6 bases each). The V and J ends lost 7 bases and 9 bases respectively, with 18 bases between them. Per the germline V gene, CDR1 is SQVTM and CDR2 is ANQGSEA. The CDR3 totals 12 residues.

With respect to this clonotype: Possible read error: a much larger clone is one base away. The gene calls are TRBV2 and TRBJ2-3; D is unresolved. This CDR3 is 11 amino acids long. Germline loops: CDR1 SNHLY, CDR2 FYNNEI. Trimming stripped 7 bases from V and 2 bases from J, with 4 bases between. This CDR3 is CASTYTDTQYF. For the CDR3, the DNA is TGTGCCAGCACCTACACAGATACGCAGTATTTT.

This chain links TRBV7-2 with TRBJ2-7, with 8 bases matching TRBD1. Germline V gene sequence: CDR1 SGHTA, CDR2 FQGNSA. J lost 7 bases, V lost 1 base, and 12 bases had no gene match. This CDR3 comprises 16 residues. This CDR3 is CASSLVPGGGLGEQYF. CDR3 bases: TGTGCCAGCAGCTTAGTGCCAGGGGGCGGTCTCGGGGAGCAGTACTTC.

The rearrangement joins TRBV7-2 to TRBJ2-5, with no clear D. Trimming removed 1 base at V and 2 bases at J, with 8 bases between. Germline V gene sequence: CDR1 SGHTA, CDR2 FQGNSA. The CDR3 is 14 residues long. The CDR3 DNA is TGTGCCAGCAGCTTAGGGACGCTGCAAGAGACCCAGTACTTC. It encodes CASSLGTLQETQYF.

The chain couples TRBV14 to TRBJ2-7; D not resolved. The CDR3 runs 17 residues. V dropped 0 bases and J dropped 7 bases, with 22 bases sitting between them. The V gene's germline CDR1 is SGHDN and CDR2 FVKESK. CDR3 region: CASSQEKGLGVNNEQYF. CDR3 bases: TGTGCCAGCAGCCAAGAGAAAGGGCTCGGCGTAAACAATGAGCAGTACTTC.

The chain uses TRBV29-1 and TRBJ2-7, with D perhaps matching TRBD1 or TRBD2 (6 bases each). Near its end, the DNA agrees better with TRBJ2-5, so the J call may be wrong. The CDR3 is made up of 15 amino acids. Germline values: CDR1 SQVTM, CDR2 ANQGSEA. The CDR3: CSVKGGGGRPETQYF. DNA for the CDR3: TGCAGCGTTAAGGGGGGTGGAGGGAGACCGGAGACCCAGTACTTC.

The V gene is TRBV11-2, the J gene TRBJ2-1, with D perhaps matching TRBD1 or TRBD2 (5 bases each). The CDR3 totals 14 residues. V was clipped by 7 bases and J by 6 bases, with 16 bases between them. Germline V CDR1 and CDR2: SGHAT, FQNNGV. The CDR3 is CASTLPGPINEQFF. DNA for the CDR3: TGTGCCAGCACCCTTCCGGGACCTATCAATGAGCAGTTCTTC.

The rearrangement joins TRBV7-2 to TRBJ1-5, with 7 bases identical to TRBD1. Germline-derived CDR1 and CDR2 are SGHTA and FQGNSA. Trimming cost V 5 bases and J 7 bases; bases outside gene matches: 5. The CDR3 consists of 13 residues. The CDR3: CASSIEGQQPQHF. The CDR3 DNA sequence: TGTGCCAGCAGCATAGAGGGACAGCAGCCCCAGCATTTT.

The chain employs TRBV28 and TRBJ1-2; D unresolved. Trimming pared 10 bases from V and 7 bases from J, leaving 16 bases between. This CDR3 is 12 amino acids long. Looked up from germline, CDR1 is MDHEN and CDR2 is SYDVKM. CDR3 bases: TGTGCCACCAACCCCGGGCGGGGTGGCTACACCTTC. This codes for CATNPGRGGYTF.

The chain has TRBV7-6 and TRBJ2-4, with 8 bases lining up with TRBD1. After removal of 1 base from V and 13 bases from J, the junction contained 9 bases not matched to a gene. The length of the CDR3 is 14 residues. In germline, CDR1 is SGHVS, CDR2 FNYEAQ. CDR3 residues: CASSLGTGFREQYF. The DNA for the CDR3 is TGTGCCAGCAGCTTAGGGACAGGGTTTAGAGAGCAGTACTTC.

The J gene is TRBJ2-2, the V gene TRBV29-1; 7 nucleotides agree with TRBD2. V dropped 2 bases and J dropped 6; count of bases not matched to a gene: 6. The CDR3 is made up of 14 amino acids. Per germline, CDR1 SQVTM and CDR2 ANQGSEA. CDR3 sequence reads: CSVETGRGAGELFF. In DNA, the CDR3 is TGCAGCGTTGAAACGGGACGGGGGGCCGGGGAGCTGTTTTTT.

V and J are TRBV5-1 and TRBJ2-5; weak D call: TRBD2 (6 bases). Trimming pared 2 bases from V and 2 bases from J, leaving 10 bases between. CDR3 length: 14 residues. Germline assignment: CDR1 SGHRS and CDR2 YFSETQ. CDR3 in DNA: TGCGCCAGCAGCTTCGGGACTTCACAAGAGACCCAGTACTTC. Translated, it gives CASSFGTSQETQYF.

The chain is built from TRBV7-2 and TRBJ1-5; D uncertain. Trimming removed 2 bases from V and 4 bases from J, with 12 bases in between. Germline V gives CDR1 SGHTA, CDR2 FQGNSA. This CDR3 spans 15 amino acids. The chain's CDR3 is CASSLRVGLNQPQHF. Here the CDR3 DNA reads TGTGCCAGCAGCTTAAGGGTAGGGTTGAATCAGCCCCAGCATTTT.

The count of this clonotype is one. V usage is TRBV4-1 and J usage is TRBJ1-1; D is uncertain. V was shortened by 4 bases and J by 11 bases, with 23 bases between the two germline ends. The CDR3 runs to 15 residues. Per germline, CDR1 MGHRA and CDR2 YSYEKL. The CDR3 bases are TGCGCCAGCAGCCGAGGGTTCGAGAGAACGCTCGGGGCTTTCTTT. Translated: CASSRGFERTLGAFF.

The chain employs TRBV6-5 and TRBJ2-7, with D perhaps matching TRBD2 (6 bases). The germline V gene has CDR1 MNHEY and CDR2 SVGAGI. V was clipped by 6 bases and J by 2 bases, with 14 bases between them. This CDR3 is built from 14 residues. The CDR3 is CASRRDSDPYEQYF. The CDR3 DNA follows: TGTGCCAGCAGGAGGGACTCCGATCCCTACGAGCAGTACTTC.

The table lists this clonotype with a few counts. V usage is TRBV20-1 and J usage is TRBJ2-5, with D perhaps assigned TRBD1 or TRBD2 (5 bases each). V lost 1 base, J lost 5 bases, and 11 bases lay in between. Germline-derived CDR1 and CDR2 are DFQATT and SNEGSKA (reference sequence). The CDR3 is made up of 13 amino acids. CDR3 region: CSARVPGRETQYF. The DNA for the CDR3 is TGCAGTGCTAGAGTCCCGGGGCGGGAGACCCAGTACTTC.

The chain combines TRBV27 with TRBJ1-5; 11 nucleotides line up with TRBD1. V shed 6 bases, J shed 6 bases, and the junction held 7 bases outside the gene matches. This CDR3 region has 15 residues. Germline V lookup: CDR1 MNHEY, CDR2 SMNVEV (reference sequence). CDR3 bases: TGTGCCAGCAGACCCGGGACAGGGGGGTTTCAGCCCCAGCATTTT. This sequence encodes CASRPGTGGFQPQHF.

The rearrangement uses TRBV29-1 and TRBJ1-2, with TRBD1 as a possible D gene (5 bases). The CDR3 has 11 residues. V was pared by 3 bases and J by 5 bases, with 7 bases between. The V gene's germline CDR1 is SQVTM and CDR2 ANQGSEA. The CDR3 loop is CSVDEGYGYTF. The CDR3 region has the DNA TGCAGCGTTGATGAGGGGTATGGCTACACCTTC. The full variable domain, with the rest looked up from reference TRBV29-1 and TRBJ1-2, is SAVISQKPSRDICQRGTSLTIQCQVDSQVTMMFWYRQQPGQSLTLIATANQGSEATYESGFVIDKFPISRPNLTFSTLTVSNMSPEDSSIYLCSVDEGYGYTFGSGTRLTVV.

This clonotype was seen more than once but under ten times. The chain uses TRBV25-1 and TRBJ1-2, with 12 bases that match TRBD1. Trimming took 3 bases from V and 5 from J; bases not matched to a gene: 7. Germline V gives CDR1 MGHDK, CDR2 SYGVNS. The CDR3 has 16 amino acids. The DNA for the CDR3 is TGTGCCAGCAGTGACCCTGGGACAGGGGGCGCTTATGGCTACACCTTC. Translated: CASSDPGTGGAYGYTF.

This clonotype was seen more than once but under ten times. CDR3 in DNA: TGCAGCGTTGGGGACTACAATGAGCAGTTCTTC. Protein product: CSVGDYNEQFF. This sequence joins TRBV29-1 and TRBJ2-1; no definite D call. This CDR3 has 11 residues. V was trimmed by 4 bases and J by 3 bases, leaving 4 bases between them. Germline CDR1 SQVTM, CDR2 ANQGSEA.

This clonotype came up a few times. This rearrangement joins TRBV6-1 to TRBJ1-2; perhaps TRBD1 as D (5 bases). Deletions cut 0 bases from V and 3 bases from J, with 17 bases between. This CDR3 has 17 residues. CDR1 and CDR2 from the germline V gene are MNHNS and SASEGT. The CDR3 spells CASSEAAGTLGDYGYTF. The CDR3 DNA reads as TGTGCCAGCAGTGAAGCGGCAGGGACCTTGGGGGACTATGGCTACACCTTC.

This clonotype was seen just once. This chain links TRBV6-6 with TRBJ2-5, with 7 positions matching TRBD2. There are 12 residues in the CDR3. The V gene end was trimmed by 8 bases and the J gene end by 11 bases; junction bases not matched to a gene: 11. CDR1 is MNHNY, CDR2 SVGAGI, per germline (reference sequence). In DNA form, the CDR3 reads TGTGCCAGCTTTGGCAGGGCGGGGGAGCAGTACTTC. It yields the protein CASFGRAGEQYF.